This entry is about one T cell receptor (beta chain). Its specificity is unknown. The sample belongs to a study of OX40 agonist ivuxolimab in advanced cancers. Study observations and caveats: Clones of CD4+ and CD8+ blood T cells grew by week 6 at doses of 0.1 to 3.0 mg/kg.

Libraries were prepared by immunoSEQ multiplex PCR; TCRdb keeps only in-frame clonotypes and omits some of them. The repertoire consists of some 50,000 clones, with around four fifths occurring once and the leading ten covering roughly 0.66%. The clonotype was recovered from an adult with an advanced solid tumor such as melanoma, head and neck, liver or kidney cancer. The material sequenced was CD4+ or CD8+ T cells sorted from blood, taken in a trial of the OX40 agonist ivuxolimab.

The CDR3 nucleotides read TGCGCCAGCAGCTCCACCTGGAGCGGGGGGGGCTCCTACAATGAGCAGTTCTTC. It translates to CASSSTWSGGGSYNEQFF. The rearrangement links TRBV5-1 to TRBJ2-1; the match to TRBD2 covers 10 bases. V gave up 3 bases and J gave up 0 bases; unmatched junction bases: 9. CDR1 and CDR2 from the germline V gene are SGHRS and YFSETQ. This CDR3 has 18 amino acids.